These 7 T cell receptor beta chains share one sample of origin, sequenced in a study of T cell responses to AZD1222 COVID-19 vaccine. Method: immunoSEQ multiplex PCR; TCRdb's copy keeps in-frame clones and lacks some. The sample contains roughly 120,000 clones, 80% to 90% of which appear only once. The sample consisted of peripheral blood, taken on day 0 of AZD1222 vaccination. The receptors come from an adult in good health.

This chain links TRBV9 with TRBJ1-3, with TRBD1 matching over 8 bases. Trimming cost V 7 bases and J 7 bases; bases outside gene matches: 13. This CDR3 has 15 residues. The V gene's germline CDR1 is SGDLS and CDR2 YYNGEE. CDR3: CASSPRTGSRNTIYF. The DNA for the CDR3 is TGTGCCAGCTCCCCTCGGACAGGGTCACGGAACACCATATATTTT.

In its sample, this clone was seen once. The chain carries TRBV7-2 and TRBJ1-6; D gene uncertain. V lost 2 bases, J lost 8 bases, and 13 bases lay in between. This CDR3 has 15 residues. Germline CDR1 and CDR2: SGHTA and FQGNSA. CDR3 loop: CASSLNSRFDSPLHF. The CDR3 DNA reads TGTGCCAGCAGCTTAAACAGCCGGTTCGATTCACCCCTCCACTTT.

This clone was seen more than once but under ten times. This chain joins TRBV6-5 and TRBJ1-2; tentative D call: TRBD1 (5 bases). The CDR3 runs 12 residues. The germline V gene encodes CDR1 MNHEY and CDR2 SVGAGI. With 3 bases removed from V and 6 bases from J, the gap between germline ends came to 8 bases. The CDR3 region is CASSYKGNGYTF. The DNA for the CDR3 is TGTGCCAGCAGTTATAAGGGGAATGGCTACACCTTC.

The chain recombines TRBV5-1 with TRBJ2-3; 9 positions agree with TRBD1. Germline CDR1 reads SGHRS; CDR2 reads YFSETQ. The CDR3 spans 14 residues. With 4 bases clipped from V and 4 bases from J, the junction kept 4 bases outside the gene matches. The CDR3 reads CASSTGQGSDTQYF. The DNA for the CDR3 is TGCGCCAGCAGCACCGGACAGGGGTCAGATACGCAGTATTTT.

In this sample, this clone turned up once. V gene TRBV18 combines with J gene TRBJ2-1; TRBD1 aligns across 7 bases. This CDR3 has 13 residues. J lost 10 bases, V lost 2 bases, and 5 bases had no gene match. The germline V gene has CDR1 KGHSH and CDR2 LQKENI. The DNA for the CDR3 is TGTGCCAGCTCACCAGGGATGGGACAGGAGCAGTTCTTC. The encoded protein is CASSPGMGQEQFF.

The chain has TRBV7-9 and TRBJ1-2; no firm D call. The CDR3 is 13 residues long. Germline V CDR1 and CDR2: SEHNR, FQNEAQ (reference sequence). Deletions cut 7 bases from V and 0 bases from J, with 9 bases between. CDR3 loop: CASTRSSNYGYTF. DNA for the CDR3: TGTGCCAGCACCCGCAGTTCTAACTATGGCTACACCTTC.

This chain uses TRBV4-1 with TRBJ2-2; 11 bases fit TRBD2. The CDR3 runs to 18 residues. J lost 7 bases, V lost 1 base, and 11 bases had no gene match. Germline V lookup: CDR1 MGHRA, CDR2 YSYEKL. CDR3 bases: TGCGCCAGCAGCCAAGTTCCTAGCGGGGGGTCCCGAAACGGGGAGCTGTTTTTT. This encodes CASSQVPSGGSRNGELFF.